The sequence of this T cell receptor (beta chain) was determined in a study of CD8 T cells in ankylosing spondylitis. Broader study findings: Disease-linked clones had a CD8+ phenotype and relatively low frequency in peripheral blood. The authors reported significant enrichment of disease-linked clones in matched ankylosing spondylitis synovial fluid. What seemed typical of ankylosing spondylitis blood was a TCR beta motif built from 8 or 9 highly homologous variants. Earlier studies detected some motif variants in reactive arthritis synovial fluid and blood.

Details on this clonotype: What it binds is not known.

The CDR3 consists of 13 residues. Per germline, CDR1 ENHRY and CDR2 SYGVKD. Trimming shortened V by 6 bases and J by 0 bases, and 5 bases separated the two germline ends. TCRdb called the 5' RACE reads again in MiXCR, with one record for every CDR3 protein. Altogether a few hundred thousand distinct CDR3 sequences are present, roughly 20% being singletons, with the ten largest covering around 14%. This chain connects TRBV10-3 to TRBJ2-2; no definite D call. The clonotype was recovered from a male donor with ankylosing spondylitis or in good health (not recorded which). Sequenced input: blood, either unsorted or a sorted T cell fraction (not recorded which). This chain's CDR3 is CAISAANTGELFF. The CDR3 nucleotides read TGTGCCATCAGCGCAGCGAACACCGGGGAGCTGTTTTTT.